These 9 T cell receptor beta chains came from one sample sequenced in a study of CD8+ T cells in alopecia areata. Documented treatment: oral pan-JAK inhibitor, 5-10 mg twice daily. cDNA serving as the sequencing template came from extracted, reverse transcribed RNA. Produced via immunoSEQ multiplex PCR; TCRdb's table is partial and in-frame only. This repertoire shows roughly 100,000 clones, around 44% found once; its top ten account for more than 15%. This material consisted of CD8+ T cells sorted from blood, taken at week 24, from a patient treated with tofacitinib. These receptors originate from a human donor with alopecia areata.

The chain employs TRBV7-9 and TRBJ2-4; maybe TRBD2 (6 bases). The germline CDR1 and CDR2 sequences are SEHNR and FQNEAQ (reference sequence). There are 16 residues in the CDR3. V was cut by 5 bases and J by 2 bases, with 16 bases left in between. In DNA, the CDR3 is TGTGCCAGCAGCCCCACCGGAGGGCTGACCAAAAACATTCAGTACTTC. Its protein is CASSPTGGLTKNIQYF.

This clone was seen more than once but under ten times. The chain joins TRBV6-5 to TRBJ1-1; D gene ambiguous. Per the germline V gene, CDR1 is MNHEY and CDR2 is SVGAGI. The CDR3 is 13 residues long. Trimming shortened V by 0 bases and J by 4 bases, and 6 bases separated the two germline ends. In nucleotides, the CDR3 is TGTGCCAGCAGTTACTCGAGTCGCACTGAAGCTTTCTTT. This encodes CASSYSSRTEAFF.

This chain uses TRBV11-2 with TRBJ2-1; 9 nucleotides line up with TRBD1. V lost 5 bases, J lost 0 bases, and 8 bases stayed unmatched. The CDR3 covers 17 residues. Germline V CDR1 and CDR2: SGHAT, FQNNGV. The CDR3 DNA follows: TGTGCCAGCAGCCCGTGGACAGGGGAGGCCTCCTACAATGAGCAGTTCTTC. It is translated as CASSPWTGEASYNEQFF.

V gene TRBV9 combines with J gene TRBJ2-7; D is undetermined. This CDR3 contains 12 residues. V was clipped by 4 bases and J by 6 bases, with 11 bases between them. Germline-derived CDR1 and CDR2 are SGDLS and YYNGEE. CDR3 sequence (DNA): TGTGCCAGCAGCTCTTTAGGCCGCGAGCAGTACTTC. Its translation is CASSSLGREQYF.

The chain uses TRBV4-2 and TRBJ2-4; 12 positions agree with TRBD2. This CDR3 is built from 17 residues. From germline, CDR1 is LGHNA and CDR2 YNFKEQ. After removal of 5 bases from V and 3 bases from J, the junction contained 8 bases not matched to a gene. The CDR3 DNA reads as TGTGCCAGCAGCGACGAACTAGCGGGAGGAGTCAAAAACATTCAGTACTTC. Residues: CASSDELAGGVKNIQYF.

This clone showed up just a few times. The chain uses TRBV28 and TRBJ2-7, with TRBD1 as a possible D gene (5 bases). The V end was cut by 6 bases, the J end by 2 bases, with 11 bases between. The CDR3 is 13 amino acids. Germline V CDR1 and CDR2: MDHEN, SYDVKM. The CDR3 DNA follows: TGTGCCAGCAGGCTACAGGTTACCTACGAGCAGTACTTC. Amino acid sequence: CASRLQVTYEQYF. Full variable domain (remainder filled in from reference TRBV28 and TRBJ2-7): DVKVTQSSRYLVKRTGEKVFLECVQDMDHENMFWYRQDPGLGLRLIYFSYDVKMKEKGDIPEGYSVSREKKERFSLILESASTNQTSMYLCASRLQVTYEQYFGPGTRLTVT.

This clone was seen only a few times. CDR3 in DNA: TGTGCCAGCAGCTACACAGGGAACACCGGGGAGCTGTTTTTT. Translated: CASSYTGNTGELFF. The chain is built from TRBV7-9 and TRBJ2-2; maybe TRBD1 (5 bases). Trimming stripped 4 bases from V and 1 base from J, with 7 bases between. CDR1 and CDR2 (germline): SEHNR, FQNEAQ (reference sequence). The CDR3 has 14 residues.

The gene calls are TRBV19 and TRBJ1-5, with D tentatively TRBD1 (5 bases). V dropped 3 bases and J dropped 9 bases, with 9 bases sitting between them. This CDR3 spans 12 amino acids. CDR1 and CDR2 from the germline V gene are LNHDA and SQIVND (reference sequence). The CDR3 here is CASSIGGRPQHF. In nucleotides, the CDR3 is TGTGCCAGTAGTATTGGGGGGAGGCCCCAGCATTTT.

The genes are TRBV4-1 and TRBJ2-1, with TRBD1 as a possible D gene (6 bases). Trimming stripped 1 base from V and 3 bases from J, with 10 bases between. CDR3 length: 15 residues. Germline CDR1 reads MGHRA; CDR2 reads YSYEKL. The CDR3 spells CASSQGRGGYNEQFF. CDR3 sequence (DNA): TGCGCCAGCAGCCAAGGCAGGGGTGGCTACAATGAGCAGTTCTTC.